The clone carrying this T cell receptor (beta chain) was seen repeatedly, ten times or more. Its antigen is still unknown. This entry comes from a study of identical twins. Findings of the study overall: A lower insertion count was a feature of abundant cord blood beta clonotypes, with no such feature in memory repertoires. Excess low generation probability was seen in twin-shared out-of-frame alpha sequences.

Template switching added a universal primer site; cDNA carried unique molecular identifiers. TCRdb redid the calling of the 5' RACE reads with MiXCR, one entry per CDR3 protein. Of 220,000 or so distinct CDR3 sequences in the sample, 5.5% to 8% were seen once. From germline, CDR1 is ENHRY and CDR2 SYGVKD. Trimming took 6 bases from V and 2 from J; bases not matched to a gene: 7. There are 17 residues in the CDR3. This same sample was also taken into another study, of yellow fever vaccine responses in identical twins.

The material sequenced was memory (CD45RO+) T cells sorted from blood. J is TRBJ2-5 and V is TRBV10-3; 15 nucleotides agree with TRBD2. This clonotype was sampled from a woman aged 18-29 years in good health. Written as DNA, the CDR3 is TGTGCCATCAGACCCGGGACTAGCGGGGGGACACAAGAGACCCAGTACTTC. Amino acids: CAIRPGTSGGTQETQYF.